The 11 T cell receptor beta chains listed next were all sequenced from one sample in a study of blood T cell repertoires in COVID-19. TCRdb's copy holds only in-frame clones and misses some; the assay was immunoSEQ multiplex PCR. Of around 250,000 clones listed, roughly nine tenths were seen once; the top ten hold 0.95% to 1.5%. What was sequenced was PBMCs or T cells enriched from blood (not recorded which). The receptor set was obtained from a human donor in a cohort exposed to, infected with or recovered from COVID-19 (not recorded which). The donor label of this sample is uncertain.

This clone was seen just once. The V gene is TRBV6-2 or TRBV6-3, the J gene TRBJ2-4, with TRBD1 matching over 8 bases. The CDR3 is made up of 14 amino acids. The ends lost 3 bases at V and 6 bases at J; junction bases unmatched: 4. Germline V gene lookup returns CDR1 MNHEY and CDR2 SVGEGT. DNA of the CDR3: TGTGCCAGCAGTTATGGGGACAGGTCAAACATTCAGTACTTC. Translation: CASSYGDRSNIQYF.

The rearrangement links TRBV4-2 to TRBJ1-5, with 7 bases fitting TRBD1. The CDR3 is 14 residues long. With 3 bases clipped from V and 5 bases from J, the junction kept 4 bases outside the gene matches. Germline CDR1 LGHNA, CDR2 YNFKEQ. The CDR3 here is CASSQRTGDQPQHF. The CDR3 bases are TGTGCCAGCAGCCAGAGAACAGGGGATCAGCCCCAGCATTTT.

The V gene is TRBV18, the J gene TRBJ1-6, with TRBD1 identical over 7 bases. The V and J ends lost 2 bases and 10 bases, in that order; junction bases with no gene match: 5. Germline CDR1 is KGHSH and CDR2 is LQKENI. The CDR3 has 14 amino acids. In DNA, the CDR3 is TGTGCCAGCTCACCAGAACAACAGGGGTCACCCCTCCACTTT. It codes for CASSPEQQGSPLHF.

This chain links TRBV5-1 with TRBJ2-3, with a weak D call TRBD2 (6 bases). This CDR3 is built from 14 residues. Trimming took off 0 bases at V and 5 bases at J, with 10 bases between the two ends. Germline CDR1 is SGHRS and CDR2 is YFSETQ. The DNA of the CDR3 is TGCGCCAGCAGCTTGGCTGGGGGAGGAGATACGCAGTATTTT. This codes for CASSLAGGGDTQYF.

The J gene is TRBJ2-7, the V gene TRBV18; tentatively, D is TRBD2 (6 bases). CDR1 and CDR2 from the germline V gene are KGHSH and LQKENI. This CDR3 has 17 amino acids. V was shortened by 6 bases and J by 1 base, with 22 bases between the two germline ends. Here the CDR3 DNA reads TGTGCCAGCTCCCGTGCTCCCGGGGGATCGGATTCCTACGAGCAGTACTTC. As protein: CASSRAPGGSDSYEQYF.

The chain uses TRBV27 and TRBJ2-1; 7 bases are shared with TRBD2. In germline, CDR1 is MNHEY, CDR2 SMNVEV (reference sequence). The CDR3 contains 17 residues. The V and J ends lost 5 bases and 0 bases, in that order; junction bases with no gene match: 10. The CDR3 sequence is CASSSPTSRSSYNEQFF. CDR3 bases: TGTGCCAGCAGTAGCCCGACTAGCCGAAGCTCCTACAATGAGCAGTTCTTC.

Remarks on this clone: This specimen includes other DNA sequences encoding the same CDR3. The chain is built from TRBV5-1 and TRBJ2-3, with TRBD2 as a possible D gene (5 bases). The CDR3 has 13 amino acids. The ends were cut back, 0 bases at V and 3 bases at J, with 5 bases in the middle. Germline values: CDR1 SGHRS, CDR2 YFSETQ. CDR3 protein: CASSLAGTDTQYF. The CDR3, as DNA: TGCGCCAGCAGCTTGGCGGGAACAGATACGCAGTATTTT.

V is TRBV27 and J is TRBJ1-1; 7 bases are a match to TRBD1. Per the germline V gene, CDR1 is MNHEY and CDR2 is SMNVEV (reference sequence). The V segment lost 0 bases and the J segment 2 bases; nucleotides outside the gene matches: 3. The CDR3 has 15 amino acids. The CDR3: CASSLSGQFNTEAFF. CDR3 in DNA: TGTGCCAGCAGTTTATCGGGACAGTTTAACACTGAAGCTTTCTTT.

The rearrangement uses TRBV29-1 and TRBJ2-3; D is perhaps TRBD2 (5 bases). V was trimmed by 7 bases and J by 6 bases, leaving 8 bases between them. Germline CDR1 is SQVTM and CDR2 is ANQGSEA. CDR3 size: 10 residues. The CDR3 loop is CSAIADTQYF. The DNA for the CDR3 is TGCAGCGCCATAGCGGATACGCAGTATTTT.

The chain recombines TRBV25-1 with TRBJ2-1; 8 positions agree with TRBD1. Germline CDR1 is MGHDK and CDR2 is SYGVNS. The CDR3 totals 15 residues. Germline trimming cut 4 bases from V and 5 bases from J; bases unmatched to any gene: 7. The CDR3 protein is CASSGSGQVNNEQFF. Here the CDR3 DNA reads TGTGCCAGCAGTGGGTCGGGACAGGTAAACAATGAGCAGTTCTTC.

The J gene is TRBJ2-2, the V gene TRBV2, with D possibly matching TRBD1 (6 bases). This CDR3 is 14 amino acids long. The V and J ends lost 6 bases and 4 bases respectively, with 12 bases between them. Germline CDR1 SNHLY, CDR2 FYNNEI. The CDR3 loop reads CASRGARITGELFF. CDR3 bases: TGTGCCAGCAGGGGGGCTAGGATCACCGGGGAGCTGTTTTTT. The full variable domain, completed using reference TRBV2 and TRBJ2-2, is EPEVTQTPSHQVTQMGQEVILRCVPISNHLYFYWYRQILGQKVEFLVSFYNNEISEKSEIFDDQFSVERPDGSNFTLKIRSTKLEDSAMYFCASRGARITGELFFGEGSRLTVL.